This passage covers 10 T cell receptor beta chains from one sample sequenced in a study of identical twins. TCRdb recomputed calls from the 5' RACE reads with MiXCR, one row per CDR3 protein. The repertoire holds 690,000 or so distinct CDR3 sequences, with approximately 6.1% as singletons. Sequencing was carried out using naive T cells sorted from blood. Receptors were obtained from a man aged 18-30 years in good health.

Comment on this clonotype: Possible read error: a much larger clone is one base away. V is TRBV6-5 and J is TRBJ2-5; D is unresolved. Germline CDR1 reads MNHEY; CDR2 reads SVGAGI. Trimming shortened V by 2 bases and J by 1 base, and 20 bases separated the two germline ends. This CDR3 has 18 residues. The CDR3 DNA sequence: TGTGCCAGCAGTTACATTTTCCCCACAGTGACGCCCCAAGAGACCCAGTACTTC. Its translation: CASSYIFPTVTPQETQYF.

The sample holds many counts of this clonotype. This chain links TRBV11-1 with TRBJ2-7, with D tentatively TRBD2 (6 bases). Germline V gives CDR1 SGHAT, CDR2 FQDESV (reference sequence). The CDR3 is made up of 14 amino acids. V was shortened by 8 bases and J by 4 bases, with 18 bases between the two germline ends. CDR3 region: CASAPGGRRYEQYF. CDR3 DNA: TGTGCCAGCGCTCCAGGAGGGCGGAGGTACGAGCAGTACTTC.

In this sample, this clonotype turned up a few times. J is TRBJ2-1 and V is TRBV3-1; TRBD2 agrees at 7 bases. Germline V gene lookup returns CDR1 LGHDT and CDR2 YNNKEL (reference sequence). The CDR3 has 15 residues. V shed 2 bases and J 4 bases; nucleotides not matched to a gene: 5. The CDR3 is CASSQRSGLYNEQFF. CDR3 nucleotides: TGTGCCAGCAGCCAACGTAGCGGGCTATACAATGAGCAGTTCTTC.

A few counts support this clonotype. The chain links TRBV2 to TRBJ1-2; D is possibly TRBD1 (5 bases). Trimming removed 1 base at V and 4 bases at J, with 10 bases between. Germline CDR1 and CDR2: SNHLY and FYNNEI. This CDR3 is built from 14 residues. CDR3 sequence (DNA): TGTGCCAGCAGTGAAGACAGGCGAGCCTATGGCTACACCTTC. It is translated as CASSEDRRAYGYTF. The full variable domain, with the rest looked up from reference TRBV2 and TRBJ1-2, is EPEVTQTPSHQVTQMGQEVILRCVPISNHLYFYWYRQILGQKVEFLVSFYNNEISEKSEIFDDQFSVERPDGSNFTLKIRSTKLEDSAMYFCASSEDRRAYGYTFGSGTRLTVV.

This clonotype was observed many times. The gene calls are TRBV6-5 and TRBJ2-3; tentatively, D is TRBD1 (6 bases). This CDR3 contains 12 residues. CDR1 is MNHEY, CDR2 SVGAGI, per germline. Trimming pared 7 bases from V and 1 base from J, leaving 6 bases between. The CDR3 DNA reads TGTGCCAGCAAGGGGGGCACAGATACGCAGTATTTT. It is translated as CASKGGTDTQYF.

The sample holds many counts of this clonotype. The gene calls are TRBV7-2 and TRBJ2-7; D is possibly TRBD2 (6 bases). V shed 3 bases and J shed 0 bases, with 9 bases lying between them. Germline CDR1 and CDR2: SGHTA and FQGNSA. The CDR3 extends over 14 amino acids. The CDR3 nucleotides read TGTGCCAGCAGCTTGGGACTGAACTCCTACGAGCAGTACTTC. Its translation: CASSLGLNSYEQYF.

A few counts support this clonotype. The J gene is TRBJ2-7, the V gene TRBV4-3; TRBD2 matches 7 bases. The CDR3 extends over 17 amino acids. The V gene's germline CDR1 is LGHNA and CDR2 YSLEER. With 2 bases clipped from V and 4 bases from J, the junction kept 14 bases outside the gene matches. CDR3: CASSQSPSAGDGYEQYF. Written as DNA, the CDR3 is TGCGCCAGCAGCCAATCGCCCAGCGCGGGAGATGGATACGAGCAGTACTTC.

This rearrangement joins TRBV5-1 to TRBJ2-7; no firm D call. V shed 2 bases and J shed 5 bases, with 5 bases lying between them. Germline V gene lookup returns CDR1 SGHRS and CDR2 YFSETQ. This CDR3 spans 11 amino acids. CDR3 nucleotide sequence: TGCGCCAGCAGCTTTGAAGACGAGCAGTACTTC. Translating gives CASSFEDEQYF.

This clonotype was seen ten or more times. The rearrangement links TRBV28 to TRBJ2-3; 11 bases agree with TRBD1. Germline V gene data show CDR1 as MDHEN and CDR2 as SYDVKM. The CDR3 has 14 residues. V shed 10 bases, J shed 4 bases, and the junction held 7 bases outside the gene matches. CDR3 sequence: CATKGQGASDTQYF. The DNA for the CDR3 is TGTGCCACCAAAGGACAGGGGGCATCAGATACGCAGTATTTT.

The gene calls are TRBV13 and TRBJ2-3, with D tentatively TRBD2 (5 bases). The CDR3 totals 15 residues. V gave up 5 bases and J gave up 4 bases, with 16 bases separating them. Germline V gene data show CDR1 as PRHDT and CDR2 as FYEKMQ (reference sequence). The CDR3 loop is CASSQPGSRPDTQYF. DNA of the CDR3: TGTGCCAGCAGCCAGCCGGGATCTCGTCCAGATACGCAGTATTTT.